This is a list of T cell receptor beta chains from one sample in a study of glioma-infiltrating T cells after dendritic cell vaccination. Some clones are missing from TCRdb's copy, which holds only in-frame ones; the method was immunoSEQ multiplex PCR. This table has tens of thousands of clones, roughly 90% appearing once. Material: blood, obtained before dendritic cell vaccination. The receptors here all came from a human donor with glioblastoma. Both conserved end residues are part of each CDR3. A D gene is named only where the DNA matches it firmly. The size entry is marked missing in some rows and otherwise reads once, few, many or a size class.

J	D	V	size	DNA	CDR3
TRBJ2-7	.	TRBV30	.	TGTGCCTGGAGTCAAGACAGGATCTACGAGCAGTACTTC	CAWSQDRIYEQYF
TRBJ1-1	.	TRBV11-3	.	TGTGCCAGCAGCGGAAGACGGGCTGAAGCTTTCTTT	CASSGRRAEAFF
TRBJ2-7	.	TRBV7-9	.	TGTGCCAGCAGCCCCGCCGGGAGAGTCGTCGACGAGCAGTACTTC	CASSPAGRVVDEQYF
TRBJ2-1	TRBD2	TRBV6-5	.	TGTGCCACTACGGGGGGTTGGAATGAGCAGTTCTTC	CATTGGWNEQFF
TRBJ1-4	TRBD1	TRBV10-3	.	TGTGCCTCAAGCAGGGGGGCTAGCACTAATGAAAAACTGTTTTTT	CASSRGASTNEKLFF
TRBJ1-2	.	TRBV6-5	.	TGTGCCAGCAGTTACTCGGGCAGGGGTAACTATGGCTACACCTTC	CASSYSGRGNYGYTF
TRBJ2-7	.	TRBV27	.	TGTGCCAGCAGGGGGGCCAAGGGGGGGGTCGAGCAGTACTTC	CASRGAKGGVEQYF
TRBJ1-1	.	TRBV15	.	TGTGCCACCAGCAGAGACCGGGGAAAGCCTGAAGCTTTCTTT	CATSRDRGKPEAFF
TRBJ1-5	TRBD1	TRBV11-3	.	TGTGCCAGCAGCTTAGGCGGCGGGACAGGTAGCAATCAGCCCCAGCATTTT	CASSLGGGTGSNQPQHF
TRBJ1-2	TRBD1	TRBV29-1	.	TGCAGCGTATACAACAGGGGAAACTATGGCTACACCTTC	CSVYNRGNYGYTF
TRBJ2-3	.	TRBV5-1	.	TGCGCCAGCAGCTTGGAGCAGGGGCGTATAGATACGCAGTATTTT	CASSLEQGRIDTQYF
TRBJ1-4	.	TRBV6-1	.	TGTGCCAGCCTCCGACAGCCGTCAAATGAAAAACTGTTTTTT	CASLRQPSNEKLFF
TRBJ2-7	.	TRBV19	.	TGTGCCAGTAGTATAGATCTGTCAGGATCCTACGAGCAGTACTTC	CASSIDLSGSYEQYF
TRBJ1-2	.	TRBV9	.	TGTGCCAGCAGCGTAAACCCAGGGACTAGCTATGGCTACACCTTC	CASSVNPGTSYGYTF
TRBJ1-1	TRBD1	TRBV11-2	.	TGTGCCAGCAGCGCCCAACAGGGGCGGGCTATGAACACTGAAGCTTTCTTT	CASSAQQGRAMNTEAFF
TRBJ2-1	TRBD2	TRBV7-9	once	TGTGCCAGCAGCTTAGAGGGACTAGAAACTACTGAGCAGTTCTTC	CASSLEGLETTEQFF
TRBJ2-7	TRBD2	TRBV19	.	TGTGCCAGTAGTCCCCGAGCGGGGGTGAGGGGACCCTCCTACGAGCAGTACTTC	CASSPRAGVRGPSYEQYF
TRBJ1-6	TRBD1	TRBV5-1	.	TGCGCCAGCAGCTCCCGGGACAGGGACGGCTATAATTCACCCCTCCACTTT	CASSSRDRDGYNSPLHF
TRBJ2-5	TRBD2	TRBV30	.	TGTGCCTGGAGTGCGTCAGGGAGGGCCCAGTACTTC	CAWSASGRAQYF